Listed here are 24 T cell receptor beta chains from one sample, sequenced in a study of vaccination and CD4 T cells after COVID-19. As for treatment: roughly ten-day PBMC culture with coronavirus spike peptide pools or control peptides (ViraFEST assay). Cultured CD4+ T cells had their DNA profiled by the Oncomine TCR Beta short-read assay. Via MiXCR, TCRdb re-called the PCR reads, giving one row per CDR3 protein. The sample has more than 20,000 distinct CDR3 sequences; less than 75% are singletons. Their target antigens are unknown. The sequencing sample was made of CD4+ T cells from blood, cultured in vitro. The receptors were sampled from a human donor who had recovered from COVID-19.

The J gene is TRBJ2-5, the V gene TRBV7-6; weak D call: TRBD2 (5 bases). CDR1 is SGHVS and CDR2 is FNYEAQ in the germline V gene. The CDR3 sequence is 14 residues long. V was pared by 0 bases and J by 4 bases, with 9 bases between. Written as DNA, the CDR3 is TGTGCCAGCAGCTTAGCGGGAGTAGGAGAGACCCAGTACTTC. As protein: CASSLAGVGETQYF.

This clonotype was seen a single time. The chain carries TRBV24-1 and TRBJ2-7, with 7 bases that match TRBD1. V shed 4 bases, J shed 7 bases, and the junction held 6 bases outside the gene matches. Germline values: CDR1 KGHDR, CDR2 SFDVKD. This CDR3 is 13 amino acids long. Here the CDR3 DNA reads TGTGCCACCAGTGAAAGACAGGGTCTGGAGCAGTACTTC. It specifies CATSERQGLEQYF.

The chain joins TRBV24-1 to TRBJ2-2; 8 positions agree with TRBD1. This CDR3 comprises 18 residues. V shed 5 bases and J 7 bases; nucleotides not matched to a gene: 17. Looked up from germline, CDR1 is KGHDR and CDR2 is SFDVKD. The CDR3 loop is CATSGLSGRGRGIGELFF. CDR3 nucleotide sequence: TGTGCCACCAGTGGATTATCGGGCAGGGGGCGCGGGATCGGGGAGCTGTTTTTT.

The CDR3 nucleotides read TGTGCCAGCGGACCCGGGACAGGGACGGCAAACTATGGCTACACCTTC. This gives the protein CASGPGTGTANYGYTF. The chain couples TRBV19 to TRBJ1-2, with 9 bases lining up with TRBD1. The CDR3 contains 16 residues. V lost 9 bases and J lost 2; bases outside the gene matches: 13. CDR1 and CDR2 (germline): LNHDA, SQIVND (reference sequence).

To note about this clonotype: A junction boundary mismatches the germline segment, possibly from a read error. CDR3 in amino acids: CAGSPAAGRQGQFF. The CDR3 nucleotides are TGTGCCGGCAGCCCAGCGGCGGGACGACAGGGGCAGTTCTTC. This sequence joins TRBV6-2 or TRBV6-3 and TRBJ2-1; D might be TRBD1 (7 bases). Germline CDR1 MNHEY, CDR2 SVGEGT. The CDR3 consists of 14 residues.

This chain joins TRBV11-3 and TRBJ2-2; no firm D call. V lost 8 bases, J lost 7 bases, and 11 bases lay in between. This CDR3 has 12 residues. Germline V gene lookup returns CDR1 SGHNT and CDR2 YENEEA. CDR3 in amino acids: CASSVGSGELFF. The CDR3 DNA follows: TGTGCCAGCTCGGTAGGAAGCGGGGAGCTGTTTTTT.

The chain couples TRBV19 to TRBJ2-1; no reliable D call. Trimming removed 4 bases at V and 5 bases at J, with 15 bases between. Germline V gene lookup returns CDR1 LNHDA and CDR2 SQIVND (reference sequence). The CDR3 extends over 15 amino acids. The CDR3 loop is CASSTSLEPHNEQFF. CDR3 DNA: TGTGCCAGTAGTACCTCCCTCGAACCCCACAATGAGCAGTTCTTC. The whole variable domain, filled in from reference TRBV19 and TRBJ2-1, reads DGGITQSPKYLFRKEGQNVTLSCEQNLNHDAMYWYRQDPGQGLRLIYYSQIVNDFQKGDIAEGYSVSREKKESFPLTVTSAQKNPTAFYLCASSTSLEPHNEQFFGPGTRLTVL.

This chain links TRBV27 with TRBJ2-2; 8 bases are shared with TRBD2. The CDR3 extends over 15 amino acids. Unmatched junction bases numbered 12, after V lost 4 bases and J lost 11 bases. In germline, CDR1 is MNHEY, CDR2 SMNVEV (reference sequence). CDR3 in DNA: TGTGCCAGCAGTTCCCCGGCGGGGGGTAGGAGCGAGCTGTTTTTT. This encodes CASSSPAGGRSELFF.

This chain links TRBV4-1 with TRBJ2-1, with unresolved D. This CDR3 has 22 residues. Germline CDR1 and CDR2: MGHRA and YSYEKL. Trimming stripped 3 bases from V and 2 bases from J, with 32 bases between. CDR3 coding DNA: TGCGCCAGCAGCCAGCCAAGACACCAGAATCGTAACCCCCACGTTACCTACAATGAGCAGTTCTTC. It yields the protein CASSQPRHQNRNPHVTYNEQFF.

This clonotype was seen more than once but under ten times. The chain combines TRBV12-3 or TRBV12-4 with TRBJ1-5; possibly TRBD1 for D (5 bases). The ends were cut back, 3 bases at V and 3 bases at J, with 15 bases in the middle. The CDR3 has 16 residues. The CDR3 reads CASSFQLTGVNQPQHF. The CDR3 DNA is TGTGCCAGCAGTTTTCAGTTGACGGGGGTCAATCAGCCCCAGCATTTT.

The table lists this clonotype with a few counts. The chain links TRBV19 to TRBJ1-5; 9 nucleotides agree with TRBD1. V lost 6 bases to trimming and J lost 6 bases; unmatched junction nucleotides: 6. This CDR3 contains 14 residues. In germline, CDR1 is LNHDA, CDR2 SQIVND (reference sequence). The DNA for the CDR3 is TGTGCCAGTAGCACCACAGGGGGCGGTCAGCCCCAGCATTTT. This sequence encodes CASSTTGGGQPQHF. The full variable domain, completed using reference TRBV19 and TRBJ1-5, is DGGITQSPKYLFRKEGQNVTLSCEQNLNHDAMYWYRQDPGQGLRLIYYSQIVNDFQKGDIAEGYSVSREKKESFPLTVTSAQKNPTAFYLCASSTTGGGQPQHFGDGTRLSIL.

The chain joins TRBV24-1 to TRBJ1-6; the match to TRBD1 covers 7 bases. Per germline, CDR1 KGHDR and CDR2 SFDVKD. CDR3 size: 14 residues. Trimming cost V 3 bases and J 8 bases; bases outside gene matches: 3. The CDR3 region is CATSDDRVDSPLHF. CDR3 DNA sequence: TGTGCCACCAGTGATGACAGGGTTGATTCACCCCTCCACTTT.

The chain joins TRBV6-2 or TRBV6-3 to TRBJ2-7; maybe TRBD2 (5 bases). CDR3 length: 14 residues. Germline-derived CDR1 and CDR2 are MNHEY and SVGEGT. Trimming took 7 bases from V and 0 from J, leaving 13 bases between them. The CDR3 loop is CASTASYHSYEQYF. Written as DNA, the CDR3 is TGTGCCAGCACCGCTAGCTACCACTCCTACGAGCAGTACTTC.

V and J are TRBV7-2 and TRBJ1-2; D gene ambiguous. This CDR3 is built from 14 residues. Germline CDR1 reads SGHTA; CDR2 reads FQGNSA. V shed 1 base and J shed 3 bases, with 9 bases lying between them. The CDR3 region has the DNA TGTGCCAGCAGCTTAGAAAGGCGGGACTATGGCTACACCTTC. Protein sequence: CASSLERRDYGYTF.

This chain connects TRBV4-3 to TRBJ1-2, with D perhaps TRBD1 (5 bases). The CDR3 has 13 residues. The V end lost 4 bases, the J end lost 8 bases, and 14 bases lay between the germline ends. Germline V gives CDR1 LGHNA, CDR2 YSLEER. CDR3 in amino acids: CASSPLPGEGYTF. The CDR3 bases are TGCGCCAGCAGCCCCCTACCGGGGGAGGGCTACACCTTC.

This rearrangement joins TRBV9 to TRBJ1-5; D gene ambiguous. Germline assignment: CDR1 SGDLS and CDR2 YYNGEE. Between the trimmed V and J ends, which lost 9 bases and 8 bases, there was a span of 15 bases. This CDR3 spans 12 amino acids. Here the CDR3 reads CATLKRCKPQHF. The CDR3 DNA reads as TGTGCCACGCTCAAACGGTGCAAGCCCCAGCATTTT.

The chain employs TRBV6-1 and TRBJ2-7; D perhaps matches TRBD1 (6 bases). Germline V gene data show CDR1 as MNHNS and CDR2 as SASEGT. Between the trimmed V and J ends, which lost 5 bases and 7 bases, there was a span of 12 bases. The length of the CDR3 is 12 residues. The chain's CDR3 is CASSRHRGEQYF. The CDR3 DNA reads as TGTGCCAGCAGTCGGCATAGGGGGGAGCAGTACTTC.

The chain couples TRBV20-1 to TRBJ2-1; 9 bases align to TRBD2. The CDR3 is made up of 15 amino acids. J lost 10 bases, V lost 1 base, and 11 bases had no gene match. Germline-derived CDR1 and CDR2 are DFQATT and SNEGSKA (reference sequence). CDR3 bases: TGCAGTGCTAGAGTAGGGACTAGCTTTTCAGGCGAGCAGTTCTTC. Protein: CSARVGTSFSGEQFF.

The gene calls are TRBV2 and TRBJ2-7; D is possibly TRBD1 (6 bases). With 4 bases removed from V and 6 bases from J, the gap between germline ends came to 10 bases. This CDR3 contains 12 residues. The germline V gene encodes CDR1 SNHLY and CDR2 FYNNEI. The CDR3 reads CASSAQGPEQYF. The CDR3 DNA follows: TGTGCCAGCAGTGCCCAGGGGCCCGAGCAGTACTTC. Drawing the rest from reference TRBV2 and TRBJ2-7, the complete variable domain is EPEVTQTPSHQVTQMGQEVILRCVPISNHLYFYWYRQILGQKVEFLVSFYNNEISEKSEIFDDQFSVERPDGSNFTLKIRSTKLEDSAMYFCASSAQGPEQYFGPGTRLTVT.

The chain combines TRBV28 with TRBJ2-7; possible D gene TRBD1, 6 bases. Germline values: CDR1 MDHEN, CDR2 SYDVKM. V lost 7 bases to trimming and J lost 0 bases, with 16 bases between them. The CDR3 spans 15 residues. This CDR3 is CASTATGFSSYEQYF. The CDR3 nucleotides read TGTGCCAGCACCGCGACAGGTTTTAGCTCCTACGAGCAGTACTTC.

This chain connects TRBV7-2 to TRBJ1-2; D is ambiguous. Between the trimmed V and J ends, which lost 1 base and 8 bases, there was a span of 14 bases. From germline, CDR1 is SGHTA and CDR2 FQGNSA. The CDR3 has 14 residues. In DNA, the CDR3 is TGTGCCAGCAGCTTAGAACCCCAGGTAGGGGGCTACACCTTC. It specifies CASSLEPQVGGYTF.

The V gene is TRBV28, the J gene TRBJ1-1; D is uncertain. V gave up 0 bases and J gave up 1 base, with 21 bases separating them. Germline lookup yields CDR1 MDHEN and CDR2 SYDVKM. This CDR3 is built from 19 residues. As DNA, the CDR3 is TGTGCCAGCAGTTTATGGAGTTTGAGTGTCCGAACGGGGAACACTGAAGCTTTCTTT. The encoded protein is CASSLWSLSVRTGNTEAFF.

This chain links TRBV6-1 with TRBJ2-1, with 8 bases that match TRBD1. The germline V gene has CDR1 MNHNS and CDR2 SASEGT. The CDR3 covers 17 residues. The V and J ends lost 6 bases and 0 bases, in that order; junction bases with no gene match: 10. This CDR3 reads CASRLRDRMDSYNEQFF. In DNA form, the CDR3 reads TGTGCCAGCAGGCTCCGGGACAGGATGGACTCCTACAATGAGCAGTTCTTC.

As DNA, the CDR3 is TGTGCCAGCCAGGAGGCTAGCGGGAGAACCCCTCTGGGGGAGCAGTTCTTC. As protein: CASQEASGRTPLGEQFF. The chain uses TRBV27 and TRBJ2-1; 10 bases match TRBD2. CDR3 length: 17 amino acids. The ends lost 8 bases at V and 10 bases at J; junction bases unmatched: 20. The germline CDR1 and CDR2 sequences are MNHEY and SMNVEV (reference sequence).